This T cell receptor beta chain was identified in a study of T-cell reconstitution after alpha-beta-depleted transplantation in children. The TCRbeta library was prepared with unique molecular identifiers. TCRdb ran MiXCR on the PCR reads and lists one entry per CDR3 protein. The sample gives 150,000 to 200,000 distinct CDR3 sequences, roughly 6.3% of which show up once; around 4.3% is in the top ten. The study, taken as a whole, reports: At the one-year point after transplant, T-cell counts and TCRbeta diversity were found to come mostly from T cells that had been newly produced.

CDR3 length: 10 residues. Trimming removed 7 bases from V and 4 bases from J, with 4 bases in between. Looked up from germline, CDR1 is SGDLS and CDR2 is YYNGEE. This clonotype was observed many times. Its antigen is unknown. The rearrangement uses TRBV9 and TRBJ2-3; D call uncertain. The specimen comprised PBMCs, sampled before TCRalphabeta/CD19-depleted stem cell transplant. This receptor was identified in a girl under three years old with combined immunodeficiency, due to receive a stem cell transplant. This chain's CDR3 is CASGADTQYF. The DNA of the CDR3 is TGTGCCAGCGGGGCAGATACGCAGTATTTT.